This TCR beta chain was sequenced during a study of blood T cells in healthy people across ages. Study-level findings and limits: Roughly linearly, TCR beta diversity per million T cells fell as age increased.

It was with a sample-barcoded 5' primer and a J-beta primer mix that a second PCR of roughly 7 to 12 cycles was run. A 12-random-nucleotide template-switch adaptor tagged each cDNA molecule. TCRdb fed the 5' RACE reads into MiXCR, producing one record per CDR3 protein. Counted here are about 1,800,000 distinct CDR3 sequences, approximately 30% occurring once; the ten biggest clones make up 7% to 9%. The CDR3 runs to 18 residues. Trimming took 3 bases from V and 1 from J, leaving 22 bases between them. CDR1 and CDR2 from the germline V gene are SQVTM and ANQGSEA. Comment on this clonotype: Its antigen is unidentified.

The V gene is TRBV29-1, the J gene TRBJ2-1; tentative D call: TRBD2 (6 bases). The sample consisted of blood. The receptor comes from a woman aged 30 to 39 in good health. The CDR3 protein is CSVDGGLLGGSSYNEQFF. The CDR3 bases are TGCAGCGTTGACGGGGGACTTCTCGGGGGTAGTTCCTACAATGAGCAGTTCTTC.